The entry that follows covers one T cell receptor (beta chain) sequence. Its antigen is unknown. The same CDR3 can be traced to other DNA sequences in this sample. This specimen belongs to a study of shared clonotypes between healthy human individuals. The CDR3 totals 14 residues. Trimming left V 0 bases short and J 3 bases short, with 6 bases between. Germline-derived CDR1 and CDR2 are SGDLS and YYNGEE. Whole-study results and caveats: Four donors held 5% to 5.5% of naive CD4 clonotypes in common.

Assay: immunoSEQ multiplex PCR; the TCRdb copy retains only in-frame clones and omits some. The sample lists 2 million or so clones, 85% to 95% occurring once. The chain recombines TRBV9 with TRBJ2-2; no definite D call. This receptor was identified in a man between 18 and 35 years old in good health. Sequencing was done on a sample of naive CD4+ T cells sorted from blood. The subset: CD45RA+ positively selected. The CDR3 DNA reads TGTGCCAGCAGCGTAGCTGGGGACACCGGGGAGCTGTTTTTT. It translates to CASSVAGDTGELFF.